The entry below gives a single T cell receptor (beta chain) sequence along with its context. The CDR3 is made up of 14 amino acids. V lost 2 bases and J 6 bases, leaving 11 bases between the germline ends. CDR1 MNHNS and CDR2 SASEGT come from the germline V gene. Using immunoSEQ multiplex PCR, the repertoire was profiled, and TCRdb retains in-frame clones only, with some absent. The sample has some 96,000 clones, roughly 87% seen once; the top ten hold roughly 18%. The sample is drawn from a study of control samples from healthy donors and cancer patients. The sequence derives from a woman aged 45-59 years in good health. This chain uses TRBV6-1 with TRBJ2-1; weak D call: TRBD1 (6 bases). Specimen: blood. CDR3 region: CASSETGMGNEQFF. The CDR3 bases are TGTGCCAGCAGTGAAACAGGGATGGGCAATGAGCAGTTCTTC.